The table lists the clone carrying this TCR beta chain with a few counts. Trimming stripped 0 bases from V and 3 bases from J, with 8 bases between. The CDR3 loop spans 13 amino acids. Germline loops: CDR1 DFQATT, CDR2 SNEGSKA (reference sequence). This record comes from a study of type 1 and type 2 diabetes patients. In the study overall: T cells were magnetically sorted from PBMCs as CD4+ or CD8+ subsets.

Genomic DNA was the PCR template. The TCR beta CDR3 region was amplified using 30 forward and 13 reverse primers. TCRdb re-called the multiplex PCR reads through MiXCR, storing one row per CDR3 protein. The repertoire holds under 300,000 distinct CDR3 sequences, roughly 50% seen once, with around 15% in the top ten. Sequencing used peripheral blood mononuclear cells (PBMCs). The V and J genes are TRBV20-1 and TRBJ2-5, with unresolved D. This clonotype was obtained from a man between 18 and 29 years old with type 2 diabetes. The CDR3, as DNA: TGCAGTGCTAGAGAAGGGTGGAAAGAGACCCAGTACTTC. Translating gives CSAREGWKETQYF.